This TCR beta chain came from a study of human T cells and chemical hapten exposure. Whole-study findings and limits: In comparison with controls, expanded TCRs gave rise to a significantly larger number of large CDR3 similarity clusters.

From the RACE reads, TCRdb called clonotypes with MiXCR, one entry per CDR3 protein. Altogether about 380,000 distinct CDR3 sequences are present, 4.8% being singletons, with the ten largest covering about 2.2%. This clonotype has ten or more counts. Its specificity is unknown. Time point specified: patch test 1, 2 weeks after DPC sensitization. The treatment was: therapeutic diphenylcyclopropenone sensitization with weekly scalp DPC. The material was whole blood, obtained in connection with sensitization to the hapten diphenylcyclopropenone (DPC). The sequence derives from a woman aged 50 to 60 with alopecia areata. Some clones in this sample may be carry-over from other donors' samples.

The CDR3 region is CSARDLWGNTIYF. The CDR3 region has the DNA TGCAGTGCTAGAGATCTCTGGGGAAACACCATATATTTT. The V and J genes are TRBV20-1 and TRBJ1-3; D is ambiguous. CDR1 and CDR2 (germline): DFQATT, SNEGSKA (reference sequence). The CDR3 sequence is 13 residues long. V dropped 0 bases and J dropped 4 bases, with 7 bases sitting between them.